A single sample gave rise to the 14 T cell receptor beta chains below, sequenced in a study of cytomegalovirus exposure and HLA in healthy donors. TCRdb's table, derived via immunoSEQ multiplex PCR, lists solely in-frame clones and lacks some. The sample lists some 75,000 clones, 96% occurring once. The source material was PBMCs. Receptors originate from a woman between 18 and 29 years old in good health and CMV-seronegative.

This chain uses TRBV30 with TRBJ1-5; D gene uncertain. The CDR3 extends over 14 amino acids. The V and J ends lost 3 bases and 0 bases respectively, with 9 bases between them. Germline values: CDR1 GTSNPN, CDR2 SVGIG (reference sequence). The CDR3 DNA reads TGTGCCTGGAGCTACACTAATAGCAATCAGCCCCAGCATTTT. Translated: CAWSYTNSNQPQHF.

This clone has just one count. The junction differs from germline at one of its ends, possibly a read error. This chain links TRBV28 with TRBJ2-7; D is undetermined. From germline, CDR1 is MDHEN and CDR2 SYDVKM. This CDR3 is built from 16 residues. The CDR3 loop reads CASRLSGLPRSYEQYF. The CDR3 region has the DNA TGTGCCAGCAGATTATCCGGTTTGCCTCGATCTTACGAGCAGTACTTC.

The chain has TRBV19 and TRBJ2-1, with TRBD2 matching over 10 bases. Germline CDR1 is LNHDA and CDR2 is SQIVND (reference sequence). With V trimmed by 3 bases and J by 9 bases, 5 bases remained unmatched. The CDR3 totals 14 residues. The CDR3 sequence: CASSMLAGGSEQFF. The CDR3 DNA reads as TGTGCCAGTAGTATGTTAGCGGGAGGTAGTGAGCAGTTCTTC.

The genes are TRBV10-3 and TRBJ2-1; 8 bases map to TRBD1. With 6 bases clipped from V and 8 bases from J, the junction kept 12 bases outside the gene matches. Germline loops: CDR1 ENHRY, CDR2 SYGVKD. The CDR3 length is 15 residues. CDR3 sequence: CAIRFAGGSGHEQFF. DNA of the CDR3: TGTGCCATCAGGTTTGCAGGGGGCTCGGGACATGAGCAGTTCTTC.

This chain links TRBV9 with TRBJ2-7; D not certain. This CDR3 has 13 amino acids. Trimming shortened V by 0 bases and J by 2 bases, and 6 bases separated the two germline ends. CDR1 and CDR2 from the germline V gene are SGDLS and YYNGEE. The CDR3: CASSVVPAYEQYF. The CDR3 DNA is TGTGCCAGCAGCGTAGTCCCGGCCTACGAGCAGTACTTC.

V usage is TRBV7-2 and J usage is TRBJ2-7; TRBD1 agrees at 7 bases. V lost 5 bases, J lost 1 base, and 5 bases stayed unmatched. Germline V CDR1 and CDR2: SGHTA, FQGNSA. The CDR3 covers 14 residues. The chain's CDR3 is CASSPRQGSYEQYF. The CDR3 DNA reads TGTGCCAGCAGCCCCCGACAGGGATCCTACGAGCAGTACTTC.

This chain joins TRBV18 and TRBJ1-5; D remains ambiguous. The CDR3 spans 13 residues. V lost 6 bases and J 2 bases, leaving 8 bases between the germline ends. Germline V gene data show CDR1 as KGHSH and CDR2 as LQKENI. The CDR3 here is CASSSGRNQPQHF. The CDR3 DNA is TGTGCCAGCTCGAGTGGTCGCAATCAGCCCCAGCATTTT.

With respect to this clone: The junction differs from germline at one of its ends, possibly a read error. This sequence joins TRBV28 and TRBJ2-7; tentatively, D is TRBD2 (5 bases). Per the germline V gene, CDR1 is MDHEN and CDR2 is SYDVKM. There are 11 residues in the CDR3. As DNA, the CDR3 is TGTGCCAGCAGCTCGGACTCCCTCGAGGACTTC. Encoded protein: CASSSDSLEDF.

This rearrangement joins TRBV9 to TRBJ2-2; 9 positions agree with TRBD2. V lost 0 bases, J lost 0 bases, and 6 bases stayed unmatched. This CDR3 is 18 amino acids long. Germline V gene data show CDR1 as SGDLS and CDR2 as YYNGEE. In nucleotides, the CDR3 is TGTGCCAGCAGCGTAGGGGTAGCGGGAGACACGAACACCGGGGAGCTGTTTTTT. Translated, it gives CASSVGVAGDTNTGELFF.

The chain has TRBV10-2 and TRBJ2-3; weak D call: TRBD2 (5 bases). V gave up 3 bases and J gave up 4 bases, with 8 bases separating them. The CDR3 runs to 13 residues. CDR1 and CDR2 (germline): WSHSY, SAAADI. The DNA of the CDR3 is TGCGCCAGCAGTGATATGGAGGCAGATACGCAGTATTTT. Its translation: CASSDMEADTQYF.

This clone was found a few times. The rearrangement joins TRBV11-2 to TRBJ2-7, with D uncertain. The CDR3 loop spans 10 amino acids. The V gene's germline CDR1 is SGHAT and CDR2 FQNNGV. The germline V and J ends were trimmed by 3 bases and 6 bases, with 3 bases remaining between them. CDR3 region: CASSLSEQYF. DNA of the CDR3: TGTGCCAGCAGCTTGAGCGAGCAGTACTTC.

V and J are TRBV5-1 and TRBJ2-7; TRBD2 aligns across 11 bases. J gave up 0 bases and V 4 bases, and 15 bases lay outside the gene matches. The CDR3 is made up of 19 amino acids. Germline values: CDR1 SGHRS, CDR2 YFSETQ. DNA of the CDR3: TGCGCCAGCAGCCTTCTGACAGGGGGACTAGCGGCAAGCTCCTACGAGCAGTACTTC. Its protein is CASSLLTGGLAASSYEQYF.

CDR3 in amino acids: CAWSMTGNNEQFF. The CDR3 nucleotides are TGTGCCTGGAGTATGACGGGGAACAATGAGCAGTTCTTC. The chain combines TRBV30 with TRBJ2-1; perhaps TRBD2 as D (5 bases). The germline CDR1 and CDR2 sequences are GTSNPN and SVGIG (reference sequence). V shed 2 bases and J shed 5 bases, with 10 bases lying between them. The CDR3 sequence is 13 residues long.

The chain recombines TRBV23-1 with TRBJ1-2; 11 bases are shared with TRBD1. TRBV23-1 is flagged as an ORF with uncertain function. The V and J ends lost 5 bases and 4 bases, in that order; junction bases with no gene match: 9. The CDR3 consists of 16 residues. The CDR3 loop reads CASSYFGQGAVYGYTF. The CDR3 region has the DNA TGCGCCAGCAGTTACTTCGGACAGGGGGCTGTCTATGGCTACACCTTC.